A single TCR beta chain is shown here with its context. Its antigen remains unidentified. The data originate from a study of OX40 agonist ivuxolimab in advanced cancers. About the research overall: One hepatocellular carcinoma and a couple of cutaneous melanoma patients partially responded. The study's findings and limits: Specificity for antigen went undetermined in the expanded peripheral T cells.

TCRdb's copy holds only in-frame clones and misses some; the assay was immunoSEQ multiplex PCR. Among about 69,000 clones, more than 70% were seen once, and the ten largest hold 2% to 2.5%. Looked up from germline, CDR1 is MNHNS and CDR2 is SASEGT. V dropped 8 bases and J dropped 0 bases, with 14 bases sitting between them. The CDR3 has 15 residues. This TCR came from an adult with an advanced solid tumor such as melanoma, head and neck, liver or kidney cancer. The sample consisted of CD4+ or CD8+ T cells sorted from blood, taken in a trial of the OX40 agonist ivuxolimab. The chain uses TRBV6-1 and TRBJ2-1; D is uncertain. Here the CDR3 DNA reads TGTGCCAGCCGACAAACCCTTTACTCCTACAATGAGCAGTTCTTC. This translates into CASRQTLYSYNEQFF.